The rows below give T cell receptor beta chains drawn from one sample of a study of type 1 regulatory T cells. In TCRdb, the reads were re-called with MiXCR into one record per CDR3 protein. The sample carries about 23,000 distinct CDR3 sequences, roughly 45% recorded once. Their antigen targets remain unknown. The sample was cultured T cells, either the whole culture or a sorted T cell fraction (not recorded which). The receptor set was obtained from a human donor in good health. CDR3s leave out the opening cysteine and the closing phenylalanine or tryptophan.

V gene: TRBV7-3
CDR3 protein: ASSFGSMTEAF

V gene: TRBV6-5
CDR3 protein: ASSYSQGARSPLH

V gene: TRBV15
CDR3 protein: ATSRGGVRSSGNTIY

V gene: TRBV13
CDR3 protein: ASSNRQAPADTIY

V gene: TRBV5-1
CDR3 protein: ASSRSTGAQGEQY

V gene: TRBV7-8
CDR3 protein: ASSFFSGANVLT

V gene: TRBV30
CDR3 protein: AWSSEGNTIY

V gene: TRBV7-9
CDR3 protein: ASSLTRGTEAF

V gene: TRBV20-1
CDR3 protein: SARGGNSNQPQH

V gene: TRBV18
CDR3 protein: ASSPSESSGNTIY

V gene: TRBV2
CDR3 protein: ASSGQGARTNEKLF

V gene: TRBV25-1
CDR3 protein: ASSGPGTMNTEAF

V gene: TRBV28
CDR3 protein: ASNPTGNQETQY

V gene: TRBV5-1
CDR3 protein: ASSVTGSQETQY

V gene: TRBV5-1
CDR3 protein: ASSWTLAGGQWDTQY

V gene: TRBV7-6
CDR3 protein: ASSFSPTNEKLF

V gene: TRBV28
CDR3 protein: ASSSTGGRRGYT

V gene: TRBV30
CDR3 protein: AWSDRDRGYGYT

V gene: TRBV12-3/TRBV12-4
CDR3 protein: ASSLALAYHEQY

V gene: TRBV7-2
CDR3 protein: ASSFLSGGTTDTQY

V gene: TRBV18
CDR3 protein: ASSPQKGYQETQY

V gene: TRBV5-1
CDR3 protein: ASSLVRGILNQPQH

V gene: TRBV3-1
CDR3 protein: ASSPRVSGELF

V gene: TRBV20-1
CDR3 protein: SAIVAGTYEQY

V gene: TRBV20-1
CDR3 protein: SARPSGLSYNEQF

V gene: TRBV11-3
CDR3 protein: ASSRNVFEKLF

V gene: TRBV7-8
CDR3 protein: ASSLALGGFYEQY

V gene: TRBV6-6
CDR3 protein: ASSYSLASGGALGDTQY

V gene: TRBV12-3/TRBV12-4
CDR3 protein: ASSSSENTEAF

V gene: TRBV5-5
CDR3 protein: ASSLGGSGLEQY

V gene: TRBV15
CDR3 protein: ATSRDLTNTEAF

V gene: TRBV18
CDR3 protein: ASSPDGGSNEKLF

V gene: TRBV2
CDR3 protein: ASSGNGNSNQPQH

V gene: TRBV28
CDR3 protein: ASSLTQGIKSYT

V gene: TRBV7-8
CDR3 protein: ASSGQGLVTGNTIY

V gene: TRBV20-1
CDR3 protein: SARRSGGARNEQY

V gene: TRBV19
CDR3 protein: ASSLPGQGGEQY

V gene: TRBV7-9
CDR3 protein: ASSPQGALRHNTEAF

V gene: TRBV7-2
CDR3 protein: ASSLERGAINEQF

V gene: TRBV10-2
CDR3 protein: ASSPSGLGETQY

V gene: TRBV25-1
CDR3 protein: ASTPDRGLGYTEAF

V gene: TRBV15
CDR3 protein: ATSRNSWGDYEQY

V gene: TRBV5-5
CDR3 protein: ASSLGRGQSSPYEQY

V gene: TRBV7-8
CDR3 protein: ASSTQGAMNTEAF

V gene: TRBV6-5
CDR3 protein: ASGHEKLF

V gene: TRBV2
CDR3 protein: ACRERLVADEQF

V gene: TRBV19
CDR3 protein: ASSIRQGPVDTQY

V gene: TRBV5-1
CDR3 protein: ASSPRGRAYQETQY

V gene: TRBV5-4
CDR3 protein: ASSLGGTAASPLH

V gene: TRBV19
CDR3 protein: ASSEFDYGYT

V gene: TRBV4-2
CDR3 protein: ASSQAPDTGANVLT